This is a list of T cell receptor beta chains from one sample in a study of blood T cells in healthy people across ages. Each CDR3 protein gets one entry after TCRdb re-called the 5' RACE reads with MiXCR. The sample lists 1.5 million to 2 million distinct CDR3 sequences, around 42% seen once, with roughly 23% in the top ten. The sequencing sample was made of blood. These receptors all come from a human donor in good health. Both conserved end residues are part of each CDR3. D genes are given only for firm matches. Not all rows give a size; the values are once, few, many and, for expanded clones, a class.

d_call clone_size j_call v_call cdr3_nt cdr3_aa
NA few TRBJ2-7 TRBV20-1 TGCAGTTCCCGCCTGAACGAAGGAGGGGGCTACGAGCAGTACTTC CSSRLNEGGGYEQYF
NA few TRBJ1-5 TRBV20-1 TGCAGTGTATCTGCTCTCGGGGGCTCTGGGCAGCCCCAGCATTTT CSVSALGGSGQPQHF
TRBD1 NA TRBJ1-5 TRBV18 TGTGCCAGCTCACCCCCAGGGGGGGCCGGTCAGCCCCAGCATTTT CASSPPGGAGQPQHF
TRBD1 once TRBJ2-3 TRBV3-1 TGTGCCAGCAGTGGACAGGGTCTTAACACAGATACGCAGTATTTT CASSGQGLNTDTQYF
NA many TRBJ2-7 TRBV28 TGTGCCAGCAGTCTAGCCGACAGATACTACGAGCAGTACTTC CASSLADRYYEQYF
NA NA TRBJ2-4 TRBV10-3 TGTGCCGTCAGCGGAGAAAAAGACGAACTAGGGAAAAACATTCAGTACTTC CAVSGEKDELGKNIQYF
NA many TRBJ2-5 TRBV29-1 TGCAGCGTTTTTACAGGGATAGAGACCCAGTACTTC CSVFTGIETQYF
TRBD2 NA TRBJ2-1 TRBV10-3 TGTGCCATCAGTGAGTCGACTAGCGGGGTCTACAATGAGCAGTTCTTC CAISESTSGVYNEQFF
TRBD1 NA TRBJ1-1 TRBV5-1 TGCGCCAGCAGCGACGACAGGGAACCCGCTGAAGCTTTCTTT CASSDDREPAEAFF
NA few TRBJ2-7 TRBV12-3/TRBV12-4 TGTGCCAGCAGTTATGGTGGTGGCAGATACTACGAGCAGTACTTC CASSYGGGRYYEQYF
NA few TRBJ1-6 TRBV5-5 TGTGCCAGCAGCCCGACTACAAGGGTTGATAATTCACCCCTCCACTTT CASSPTTRVDNSPLHF